A single sample gave rise to the 27 T cell receptor beta chains below, sequenced in a study of blood T cell repertoires in COVID-19. Repertoires were generated with immunoSEQ multiplex PCR, while TCRdb's copy carries only in-frame clones and drops some. This table has roughly 150,000 clones, approximately 78% appearing once. The sample consisted of peripheral blood. Receptor source: a woman at least 80 years old with acute or convalescent COVID-19.

The rearrangement joins TRBV7-2 to TRBJ2-1; 8 bases fit TRBD2. This CDR3 has 15 residues. V was clipped by 7 bases and J by 4 bases; unmatched bases: 9. CDR1 and CDR2 from the germline V gene are SGHTA and FQGNSA. The CDR3 DNA follows: TGTGCCAGCATCGACGGCGGGGGGTTTTACAATGAGCAGTTCTTC. It specifies CASIDGGGFYNEQFF.

The chain recombines TRBV10-3 with TRBJ2-1; 10 bases fit TRBD1. Germline trimming cut 0 bases from V and 6 bases from J; bases unmatched to any gene: 8. The CDR3 consists of 17 residues. CDR1 and CDR2 from the germline V gene are ENHRY and SYGVKD. The CDR3 spells CAISESVLDRGSNEQFF. The CDR3 DNA sequence: TGTGCCATCAGTGAGTCGGTGTTGGACAGGGGGTCCAATGAGCAGTTCTTC.

V usage is TRBV6-2 or TRBV6-3 and J usage is TRBJ1-2, with D hard to call. CDR1 MNHEY and CDR2 SVGEGT come from the germline V gene. The CDR3 extends over 12 amino acids. Trimming took 2 bases from V and 5 from J, leaving 6 bases between them. DNA for the CDR3: TGTGCCAGCAGTTACCGCGGTTATGGCTACACCTTC. It codes for CASSYRGYGYTF.

The chain couples TRBV18 to TRBJ1-2; no reliable D call. Looked up from germline, CDR1 is KGHSH and CDR2 is LQKENI. V gave up 2 bases and J gave up 1 base, with 8 bases separating them. This CDR3 contains 14 residues. The CDR3 protein is CASSPMSLNYGYTF. The CDR3 nucleotides are TGTGCCAGCTCACCAATGAGCCTTAACTATGGCTACACCTTC.

This rearrangement joins TRBV5-4 to TRBJ2-3; 7 bases align to TRBD1. The junction had 8 bases not matched to a gene; V was cut back by 4 bases and J by 0 bases. The CDR3 sequence is 16 residues long. Germline lookup yields CDR1 SGHNT and CDR2 YYREEE (reference sequence). CDR3 nucleotide sequence: TGTGCCAGCAGCCAACAGGGGTATGTGAGCACAGATACGCAGTATTTT. Amino acids: CASSQQGYVSTDTQYF.

The genes are TRBV29-1 and TRBJ2-3; D may be TRBD1 (6 bases). V shed 3 bases and J shed 0 bases, with 10 bases lying between them. Germline-derived CDR1 and CDR2 are SQVTM and ANQGSEA. This CDR3 has 14 residues. Here the CDR3 reads CSVDGTGSTDTQYF. For the CDR3, the DNA is TGCAGCGTTGATGGAACAGGGAGCACAGATACGCAGTATTTT.

The CDR3: CASSPRVGGADTQYF. The CDR3 nucleotides read TGTGCCAGCTCACCACGGGTAGGGGGCGCAGATACGCAGTATTTT. The chain is built from TRBV18 and TRBJ2-3; 7 nucleotides line up with TRBD1. CDR3 length equals 15 residues. V lost 1 base and J lost 4; bases outside the gene matches: 5. Germline CDR1 KGHSH, CDR2 LQKENI.

The J gene is TRBJ1-1, the V gene TRBV27; 7 bases are shared with TRBD1. This CDR3 region has 14 residues. Per the germline V gene, CDR1 is MNHEY and CDR2 is SMNVEV (reference sequence). V dropped 4 bases and J dropped 4; count of bases not matched to a gene: 6. The CDR3 reads CASSSRQGRTEAFF. The CDR3, as DNA: TGTGCCAGCAGTTCAAGACAGGGACGCACTGAAGCTTTCTTT.

This chain uses TRBV2 with TRBJ1-5; D is ambiguous. The CDR3 sequence is 13 residues long. Germline V gene lookup returns CDR1 SNHLY and CDR2 FYNNEI. V was clipped by 8 bases and J by 1 base, with 9 bases between them. The CDR3 region is CASVPGSNQPQHF. CDR3 nucleotide sequence: TGTGCCAGCGTGCCGGGAAGCAATCAGCCCCAGCATTTT.

This chain connects TRBV5-8 to TRBJ1-2; D may be TRBD1 (5 bases). Germline CDR1 is SGHTS and CDR2 is YDEGEE. V lost 3 bases to trimming and J lost 1 base, with 10 bases between them. The CDR3 contains 14 residues. CDR3 sequence: CASSWRQINYGYTF. Written as DNA, the CDR3 is TGTGCCAGCAGCTGGAGACAGATTAACTATGGCTACACCTTC.

The chain couples TRBV11-2 to TRBJ2-1; 10 positions match TRBD2. J lost 12 bases, V lost 4 bases, and 12 bases had no gene match. This CDR3 has 15 amino acids. Germline V gives CDR1 SGHAT, CDR2 FQNNGV. The CDR3 region has the DNA TGTGCCAGCAGCTCCGGACTAGCGGCCGCGGGGATGCAGTTCTTC. It translates to CASSSGLAAAGMQFF. Full variable domain (outside the CDR3, taken from reference TRBV11-2 and TRBJ2-1): EAGVAQSPRYKIIEKRQSVAFWCNPISGHATLYWYQQILGQGPKLLIQFQNNGVVDDSQLPKDRFSAERLKGVDSTLKIQPAKLEDSAVYLCASSSGLAAAGMQFFGPGTRLTVL.

Notes on this clone: Other nucleotide sequences in the sample specify the same CDR3. The V gene is TRBV5-1, the J gene TRBJ1-6, with D hard to call. The V end lost 0 bases, the J end lost 8 bases, and 6 bases lay between the germline ends. Looked up from germline, CDR1 is SGHRS and CDR2 is YFSETQ. The CDR3 has 13 amino acids. The CDR3, as DNA: TGCGCCAGCAGCTTGGCCGGGTATTCACCCCTCCACTTT. Translation: CASSLAGYSPLHF.

The chain has TRBV11-2 and TRBJ1-1; a possible D gene is TRBD1 (6 bases). V lost 6 bases and J 3 bases, leaving 17 bases between the germline ends. CDR1 is SGHAT and CDR2 is FQNNGV in the germline V gene. This CDR3 has 15 residues. Here the CDR3 reads CASSRGGGWDTEAFF. CDR3 bases: TGTGCCAGCAGTCGCGGGGGGGGCTGGGACACTGAAGCTTTCTTT.

The chain has TRBV28 and TRBJ1-4; 7 nucleotides align to TRBD1. This CDR3 is built from 15 residues. V lost 5 bases and J lost 8; bases outside the gene matches: 11. Germline CDR1 reads MDHEN; CDR2 reads SYDVKM. The CDR3 region has the DNA TGTGCCAGCAGTGCAACCACAGGGGTTTGGGAAAAACTGTTTTTT. This translates into CASSATTGVWEKLFF.

The chain has TRBV5-1 and TRBJ2-5, with 10 bases aligning to TRBD2. The V gene end was trimmed by 4 bases and the J gene end by 6 bases; junction bases not matched to a gene: 15. The length of the CDR3 is 17 residues. Germline V gene lookup returns CDR1 SGHRS and CDR2 YFSETQ. The CDR3 loop is CASSLALSASGSKTQYF. CDR3 in DNA: TGCGCCAGCAGCCTGGCCCTAAGCGCTAGCGGGAGTAAGACCCAGTACTTC.

In DNA, the CDR3 is TGTGCCACCAGTGATTTGCCTAGCGGGGCTTACAATGAGCAGTTCTTC. Translating it yields CATSDLPSGAYNEQFF. V is TRBV24-1 and J is TRBJ2-1; 9 nucleotides align to TRBD2. V dropped 0 bases and J dropped 4; count of bases not matched to a gene: 3. The CDR3 is 16 amino acids. Germline loops: CDR1 KGHDR, CDR2 SFDVKD.

The chain uses TRBV7-8 and TRBJ2-5; 8 positions match TRBD2. CDR3 size: 18 residues. The V gene end was trimmed by 1 base and the J gene end by 5 bases; junction bases not matched to a gene: 15. The germline gives CDR1 SGHVS, CDR2 FQNEAQ. The CDR3, as DNA: TGTGCCAGCAGCTTAGGACTAGTTGCGGCGGGGGGCGGGGAGACCCAGTACTTC. It translates to CASSLGLVAAGGGETQYF.

This rearrangement joins TRBV24-1 to TRBJ2-6; the D gene is possibly TRBD2 (6 bases). The CDR3 contains 17 residues. Per the germline V gene, CDR1 is KGHDR and CDR2 is SFDVKD. V shed 0 bases and J shed 2 bases, with 10 bases lying between them. In nucleotides, the CDR3 is TGTGCCACCAGTGATTTGACCGGAGGGGCTGGGGCCAACGTCCTGACTTTC. Amino acid sequence: CATSDLTGGAGANVLTF.

The genes are TRBV19 and TRBJ2-3, with 8 bases aligning to TRBD1. Trimming at V came to 3 bases and at J to 4 bases, leaving 6 bases not matched to a gene. This CDR3 spans 15 amino acids. The germline gives CDR1 LNHDA, CDR2 SQIVND (reference sequence). The CDR3 reads CASSIDRGAADTQYF. DNA of the CDR3: TGTGCCAGTAGTATTGACAGGGGCGCGGCAGATACGCAGTATTTT.

The V and J genes are TRBV6-4 and TRBJ1-2, with D perhaps TRBD1 (5 bases). Deletions cut 6 bases from V and 8 bases from J, with 19 bases between. CDR3 length: 14 residues. Germline V lookup: CDR1 MRHNA, CDR2 SNTAGT. The CDR3 nucleotides read TGTGCCAGCAGCCGTTTACCGAGACAGCCAGGCTACACCTTC. This sequence encodes CASSRLPRQPGYTF.

The chain combines TRBV7-2 with TRBJ2-3; 13 bases are shared with TRBD2. The V gene's germline CDR1 is SGHTA and CDR2 FQGNSA. The V segment lost 5 bases and the J segment 3 bases; nucleotides outside the gene matches: 5. This CDR3 is 16 amino acids long. CDR3 nucleotides: TGTGCCAGCAGCATGTCACTAGCGGGAGGGACAGATACGCAGTATTTT. As protein: CASSMSLAGGTDTQYF.

CDR3 sequence (DNA): TGTGCCAGCAGGACCGGGAGGAACACTGAAGCTTTCTTT. Its protein product is CASRTGRNTEAFF. The V call is TRBV6-5, the J call TRBJ1-1; D uncertain. The CDR3 covers 13 residues. CDR1 and CDR2 from the germline V gene are MNHEY and SVGAGI. Deletions cut 6 bases from V and 1 base from J, with 9 bases between.

The J gene is TRBJ2-5, the V gene TRBV27; 7 bases fit TRBD1. V trimming: 5 bases; J trimming: 1 base; junction bases outside the gene matches: 4. This CDR3 is 14 amino acids long. The germline V gene has CDR1 MNHEY and CDR2 SMNVEV (reference sequence). CDR3 protein: CASSLRDSQETQYF. CDR3 nucleotides: TGTGCCAGCAGTCTCAGGGACAGCCAAGAGACCCAGTACTTC.

The chain couples TRBV18 to TRBJ2-7; perhaps TRBD1 as D (5 bases). Germline CDR1 is KGHSH and CDR2 is LQKENI. Between the trimmed V and J ends, which lost 0 bases and 4 bases, there was a span of 7 bases. This CDR3 region has 13 residues. In DNA form, the CDR3 reads TGTGCCAGCTCACCACCTGACAGTTACGAGCAGTACTTC. Protein sequence: CASSPPDSYEQYF.

The chain recombines TRBV7-8 with TRBJ1-1, with no clear D. The CDR3 runs 13 residues. Germline-derived CDR1 and CDR2 are SGHVS and FQNEAQ. The germline V and J ends were trimmed by 3 bases and 4 bases, with 9 bases remaining between them. The CDR3, as DNA: TGTGCCAGCAGCTTTGAAGGAGGCACTGAAGCTTTCTTT. Encoded protein: CASSFEGGTEAFF.

This chain links TRBV15 with TRBJ1-3; D may be TRBD1 (5 bases). The germline V gene has CDR1 LNHNV and CDR2 YYDKDF (reference sequence). The CDR3 is 19 amino acids. V lost 0 bases and J lost 0, with 18 bases in between. CDR3 residues: CATSRERSGGRSSGNTIYF. Written as DNA, the CDR3 is TGTGCCACCAGCAGAGAGAGGAGCGGGGGACGGTCCTCTGGAAACACCATATATTTT.

As DNA, the CDR3 is TGTGCCAGCAGCTTAGGGAGTAGCACAGATACGCAGTATTTT. Translation gives CASSLGSSTDTQYF. The chain uses TRBV11-3 and TRBJ2-3; D not certain. With 1 base removed from V and 0 bases from J, the gap between germline ends came to 5 bases. Germline CDR1 SGHNT, CDR2 YENEEA. CDR3 length: 14 residues.